These 15 T cell receptor beta chains share one sample of origin, sequenced in a study of identical twins. TCRdb reprocessed the 5' RACE reads via MiXCR and lists one record per CDR3 protein. The sample consists of roughly 750,000 distinct CDR3 sequences, around 21% of them appearing once. The same specimen was also included in a second study, on T cells expressing NK-cell markers.

The sample was PBMCs. The receptors derive from a woman between 18 and 29 years old in good health.

The rearrangement joins TRBV12-3 or TRBV12-4 to TRBJ2-2; no firm D call. The CDR3 is 13 amino acids. The ends were cut back, 7 bases at V and 7 bases at J, with 13 bases in the middle. CDR3 region: CASTRTPSGELFF. In nucleotides, the CDR3 is TGTGCCAGCACCCGAACCCCCAGCGGGGAGCTGTTTTTT.

This clonotype has just a few counts. The V call is TRBV6-1, the J call TRBJ2-5; weak D call: TRBD1 (6 bases). Germline CDR1 reads MNHNS; CDR2 reads SASEGT. The CDR3 contains 15 residues. V gave up 6 bases and J gave up 2 bases, with 16 bases separating them. In nucleotides, the CDR3 is TGTGCCAGCAGAGGGGGTGGGAGTGGTCAAGAGACCCAGTACTTC. Protein product: CASRGGGSGQETQYF.

The chain recombines TRBV7-2 with TRBJ1-2, with D maybe TRBD1 (6 bases). The CDR3 sequence is 12 residues long. Germline CDR1 and CDR2: SGHTA and FQGNSA. V lost 4 bases and J 6 bases, leaving 9 bases between the germline ends. Here the CDR3 DNA reads TGTGCCAGCAGCTCGAACAGGGATGGCTACACCTTC. It specifies CASSSNRDGYTF.

This chain connects TRBV20-1 to TRBJ2-5, with D possibly matching TRBD1 (6 bases). The V gene lost 7 bases and the J gene lost 2 bases, with 14 bases spanning the gap. Germline V gene lookup returns CDR1 DFQATT and CDR2 SNEGSKA (reference sequence). The CDR3 is 13 residues long. CDR3 in amino acids: CSVLRGTQETQYF. For the CDR3, the DNA is TGCAGTGTTCTGCGAGGGACACAAGAGACCCAGTACTTC.

This clonotype has just a few counts. J is TRBJ2-2 and V is TRBV3-1; perhaps TRBD1 as D (6 bases). This CDR3 has 16 residues. The germline gives CDR1 LGHDT, CDR2 YNNKEL (reference sequence). V was pared by 1 base and J by 0 bases, with 9 bases between. CDR3 bases: TGTGCCAGCAGCCAAGCAGGGGCCTCGAACACCGGGGAGCTGTTTTTT. As protein: CASSQAGASNTGELFF.

This clonotype was counted a few times. The rearrangement joins TRBV6-5 to TRBJ2-5; TRBD1 or TRBD2 may be the D gene (6 bases each). Per the germline V gene, CDR1 is MNHEY and CDR2 is SVGAGI. This CDR3 is built from 16 residues. Trimming took 0 bases from V and 1 from J, leaving 12 bases between them. The CDR3 reads CASSYSRGGPQETQYF. CDR3 nucleotide sequence: TGTGCCAGCAGTTACTCCCGAGGGGGGCCCCAAGAGACCCAGTACTTC.

This chain uses TRBV20-1 with TRBJ2-7; 13 nucleotides line up with TRBD2. Germline CDR1 reads DFQATT; CDR2 reads SNEGSKA (reference sequence). The length of the CDR3 is 16 residues. Unmatched junction bases numbered 11, after V lost 6 bases and J lost 3 bases. DNA of the CDR3: TGCAGTGCCATCCGACTAGCGGGAGGAACCTTCTACGAGCAGTACTTC. Amino acids: CSAIRLAGGTFYEQYF.

In its sample, this clonotype was seen many times. The chain links TRBV20-1 to TRBJ1-5; D is possibly TRBD1 (5 bases). From germline, CDR1 is DFQATT and CDR2 SNEGSKA (reference sequence). The CDR3 runs 12 residues. V shed 8 bases and J shed 2 bases, with 10 bases lying between them. Here the CDR3 DNA reads TGCAGTACGACAGCGGGCAATCAGCCCCAGCATTTT. Translation: CSTTAGNQPQHF.

This clonotype was recorded a few times. The chain links TRBV6-1 to TRBJ2-5, with D maybe TRBD1 (6 bases). CDR1 MNHNS and CDR2 SASEGT come from the germline V gene. The ends were cut back, 8 bases at V and 1 base at J, with 14 bases in the middle. CDR3 size: 14 residues. CDR3 sequence (DNA): TGTGCCAGCGACCCACAGGGAACCCAAGAGACCCAGTACTTC. Translating it yields CASDPQGTQETQYF.

In this sample, this clonotype turned up a few times. The chain recombines TRBV5-1 with TRBJ2-7, with D possibly being TRBD1 (6 bases). The CDR3 extends over 13 amino acids. The germline CDR1 and CDR2 sequences are SGHRS and YFSETQ. V was pared by 3 bases and J by 0 bases, with 7 bases between. The chain's CDR3 is CASSWDTSYEQYF. The DNA for the CDR3 is TGCGCCAGCAGCTGGGACACCTCCTACGAGCAGTACTTC.

The rearrangement links TRBV10-3 to TRBJ2-1; no reliable D call. Trimming removed 0 bases at V and 7 bases at J, with 13 bases between. The CDR3 has 15 residues. Germline assignment: CDR1 ENHRY and CDR2 SYGVKD. CDR3 sequence: CAISESSRISNEQFF. The CDR3 nucleotides read TGTGCCATCAGTGAGTCTAGCAGGATCTCAAATGAGCAGTTCTTC.

The gene calls are TRBV20-1 and TRBJ1-1; D is ambiguous. This CDR3 region has 13 residues. V was pared by 3 bases and J by 4 bases, with 12 bases between. Germline V gene lookup returns CDR1 DFQATT and CDR2 SNEGSKA (reference sequence). CDR3 in DNA: TGCAGTGCTAGCCCCGGGGTCGGCACTGAAGCTTTCTTT. As protein: CSASPGVGTEAFF.

The chain links TRBV10-3 to TRBJ2-3; 9 positions agree with TRBD2. V was pared by 2 bases and J by 3 bases, with 3 bases of the junction left unmatched. The CDR3 length is 15 residues. Germline assignment: CDR1 ENHRY and CDR2 SYGVKD. The chain's CDR3 is CAISEISGRTDTQYF. In DNA form, the CDR3 reads TGTGCCATCAGTGAGATTAGCGGGAGAACAGATACGCAGTATTTT.

The chain carries TRBV9 and TRBJ2-7, with unresolved D. The germline V and J ends were trimmed by 2 bases and 0 bases, with 9 bases remaining between them. CDR1 is SGDLS and CDR2 is YYNGEE in the germline V gene. The CDR3 length is 14 residues. The CDR3 DNA reads TGTGCCAGCAGCGTGGGCTTATCCTCCTACGAGCAGTACTTC. This codes for CASSVGLSSYEQYF.

The chain carries TRBV12-3 or TRBV12-4 and TRBJ2-1; D call uncertain. The CDR3 runs 13 residues. The V and J ends lost 1 base and 6 bases respectively, with 7 bases between them. Here the CDR3 reads CASSLDSSNEQFF. In DNA, the CDR3 is TGTGCCAGCAGTTTAGACTCTAGCAATGAGCAGTTCTTC.